Sequencing of this T cell receptor (beta chain) was carried out in a study of neurological immune-mediated disorders. Broader study findings: The greatest TCR clonal expansion appeared in HTLV-1-associated myelopathy and the smallest, falling below healthy controls, in multiple sclerosis.

The authors produced cDNA by 5'RACE using 10-nucleotide random UMIs. Using its own MiXCR run on the 5' RACE reads, TCRdb lists one record per CDR3 protein. The sample carries 80,000 to 95,000 distinct CDR3 sequences, roughly 3.5% recorded once. V was clipped by 0 bases and J by 1 base; unmatched bases: 4. This CDR3 is built from 16 residues. The germline V gene encodes CDR1 SGHTA and CDR2 FQGNSA. In its sample, this clonotype was seen many times. Its target is unknown. The specimen sequenced was PBMCs. The rearrangement uses TRBV7-2 and TRBJ2-3, with TRBD1 identical over 7 bases. The sequence came from a woman aged 45 to 65 with multiple sclerosis. The DNA of the CDR3 is TGTGCCAGCAGCTTAGCGGGACAGCGAGGCACAGATACGCAGTATTTT. Protein: CASSLAGQRGTDTQYF.